This T cell receptor beta chain emerged from a study of T cell repertoires in cytomegalovirus infection. Study at large: It was recently identified HLA-C-restricted and well-studied HLA-B-restricted CMV epitopes that the study used. Both a matching HLA type and CMV infection were indicated by public TCR beta signatures. Broader study findings: CMV-specific HLA-C-restricted TCR beta clonotypes dominated the ex vivo response. Based on cumulative public TCR beta family frequency, carriers of CMV plus the relevant HLA were identified.

The germline V and J ends were trimmed by 6 bases and 6 bases, with 14 bases remaining between them. The CDR3 totals 13 residues. Germline loops: CDR1 MNHNS, CDR2 SASEGT. Via MiXCR, TCRdb re-called the reads, giving one row per CDR3 protein. This sample has tens of thousands of distinct CDR3 sequences, with 20% to 30% found just once. In regard to this clonotype: The antigen is undetermined.

This TCR was sampled from a human donor in good health (CMV status not recorded). Some clones in this sample may be carry-over from other donors' samples. The sequences come from CD8+ T cells from cultured PBMCs, collected from culture after CMV antigen stimulation. V usage is TRBV6-1 and J usage is TRBJ1-2, with a tentative D call TRBD1 (6 bases). CDR3 amino acids: CASRPRGEDGYTF. CDR3 DNA: TGTGCCAGCAGGCCCAGGGGTGAGGATGGCTACACCTTC.